The rows below give T cell receptor beta chains drawn from one sample of a study of vaccination and CD4 T cells after COVID-19. Their antigen targets remain unknown. TCRdb re-analysed the PCR reads in MiXCR, keeping a single row per CDR3 protein. The sample records 22,000 or so distinct CDR3 sequences, approximately 32% being singletons. The input for sequencing was CD4+ T cells from blood, cultured in vitro, taken about 7 months after SARS-CoV-2 vaccination. The receptors were sampled from a human donor who had recovered from COVID-19. CDR3s include the opening cysteine and the closing phenylalanine or tryptophan. D genes are given only for firm matches. Size tells how often a clone was seen (once, few, many) or the class of an expanded clone, and some rows leave it out.

>.|TRBJ2-3|TRBV11-2|TRBD1
TGTGCCAGCAGCCTTTTGACAGGGGAAGATACGCAGTATTTT
CASSLLTGEDTQYF
>.|TRBJ2-5|TRBV12-3/TRBV12-4|TRBD1
TGTGCCAGCACCCCCGGGACAGGGTACCAAGAGACCCAGTACTTC
CASTPGTGYQETQYF
>.|TRBJ2-3|TRBV6-1|.
TGTGCCAGCAGTGAAAGAGGGGCGCTGGGTTGGGATACGCAGTATTTT
CASSERGALGWDTQYF
>few|TRBJ2-5|TRBV20-1|.
TGCAGTGCTAGGCGGGAGACCCAGTACTTC
CSARRETQYF
>.|TRBJ2-7|TRBV7-2|TRBD1
TGTGCCAGCAGCCAGGGACAGACTTACGAGCAGTACTTC
CASSQGQTYEQYF
>.|TRBJ2-1|TRBV28|.
TGTGCCAGCAGTTTATTAGGCACCACCCTCAATGAGCAGTTCTTC
CASSLLGTTLNEQFF
>.|TRBJ2-1|TRBV19|TRBD1
TGTGCCAGTAGTTCCTGGACAGGGAGCTCCTACAATGAGCAGTTCTTC
CASSSWTGSSYNEQFF
>.|TRBJ1-1|TRBV20-1|TRBD1
TGCAGTGCTAGAGGGGACAGGTGGAACACTGAAGCTTTCTTT
CSARGDRWNTEAFF
>.|TRBJ2-1|TRBV6-2/TRBV6-3|.
TGTGCCAGCGCCCCGCGGCGCAATGAGCAGTTCTTC
CASAPRRNEQFF
>.|TRBJ1-1|TRBV2|.
TGTGCCAGCACCTACACCCGGGGGAACACTGAAGCTTTCTTT
CASTYTRGNTEAFF
>.|TRBJ2-1|TRBV7-2|TRBD2
TGTGCCAGCAGCTTAGTGTTAGCGGGAGGCCCCTACAATGAGCAGTTCTTC
CASSLVLAGGPYNEQFF
>.|TRBJ1-2|TRBV6-5|.
TGTGCCAGCAGTCACTCGGGGGAACAGTATGGCTACACCTTC
CASSHSGEQYGYTF
>.|TRBJ1-6|TRBV7-9|.
TGTGCCAGCAGCACCCGGAATAATTCACCCCTCCACTTT
CASSTRNNSPLHF
>.|TRBJ1-2|TRBV12-3/TRBV12-4|.
TGTGCCAGCAGTTTGAGGGGCTCCGACTATGGCTACACCTTC
CASSLRGSDYGYTF
>.|TRBJ2-2|TRBV20-1|.
TGCAGTGCTAGAGATTTTAGGACAACGGGCACCGGGGAGCTGTTTTTT
CSARDFRTTGTGELFF
>.|TRBJ1-5|TRBV20-1|.
TGCAGTGCTAGAGATTCAAGAAATTGGGTCGGCAATCAGCCCCAGCATTTT
CSARDSRNWVGNQPQHF
>few|TRBJ2-5|TRBV20-1|.
TGCAGTGCTAGGGTTCCCGGTGATATCCAAGAGACCCAGTACTTC
CSARVPGDIQETQYF
>.|TRBJ2-3|TRBV4-3|TRBD2
TGCGCCAGCAGCCAAGGAGTGGGGCGGGAGGCTGATACGCAGTATTTT
CASSQGVGREADTQYF
>.|TRBJ1-1|TRBV19|.
TGTGCCAGTAGTAGGCCCGGACGGCCTGGGGTGAACACTGAAGCTTTCTTT
CASSRPGRPGVNTEAFF
>.|TRBJ2-7|TRBV20-1|TRBD2
TGCAGTGCTCGCGCCCCGACTAGCGGGGATTTCGGCGAGCAGTACTTC
CSARAPTSGDFGEQYF
>.|TRBJ1-2|TRBV19|.
TGTGCCAGTAGTATCGGTTATGGTTATAACTATGGCTACACCTTC
CASSIGYGYNYGYTF
>few|TRBJ1-6|TRBV25-1|.
TGTGCCAGCAGTGACGGAATTCTTAATTCACCCCTCCACTTT
CASSDGILNSPLHF
>few|TRBJ2-5|TRBV20-1|TRBD2
TGCAGTGCCCCCCGACTAGCGGGGCTGACCCAGTACTTC
CSAPRLAGLTQYF
>.|TRBJ2-7|TRBV15|.
TGTGCCACCAGGACGAAAGCCGGCTACGAGCAGTACTTC
CATRTKAGYEQYF
>few|TRBJ2-7|TRBV6-1|.
TGTGCCAGCAGTGACCTCGGACGATGGGGGGAGACCTACGAGCAGTACTTC
CASSDLGRWGETYEQYF
>.|TRBJ2-3|TRBV30|.
TGTGCCTGGAGAGATGAGGCTCGGACAGATACGCAGTATTTT
CAWRDEARTDTQYF
>few|TRBJ2-7|TRBV5-8|TRBD1
TGTGCCAGCAGCTGGGGGACAGGGGGGAACTACGAGCAGTACTTC
CASSWGTGGNYEQYF
>.|TRBJ1-2|TRBV18|TRBD1
TGTGCCAGCTCACCAACAGGGGCGTCTGGCTACACCTTC
CASSPTGASGYTF
>.|TRBJ1-5|TRBV20-1|.
TGCAGTGCTCGCGGGTCTGGCTTGCCCCAGCATTTT
CSARGSGLPQHF
>few|TRBJ2-3|TRBV20-1|TRBD2
TGCAGTGCTAGCACGGGACTAGCGGGGGGTGCTAGCACAGATACGCAGTATTTT
CSASTGLAGGASTDTQYF
>medium-sized|TRBJ1-6|TRBV20-1|.
TGCAGTGCTAGAGGTCGGGGGGCTGGTTCACCCCTCCACTTT
CSARGRGAGSPLHF
>.|TRBJ2-5|TRBV15|.
TGTGCCACCAGCAGAGATAGGGCCCAAGAGACCCAGTACTTC
CATSRDRAQETQYF
>few|TRBJ2-1|TRBV28|TRBD2
TGTGCCAGCAGTTCACTAGCGGGAGGGGTAAATGAGCAGTTCTTC
CASSSLAGGVNEQFF
>few|TRBJ2-7|TRBV20-1|TRBD1
TGCAGTGCTAGAGGCGACAGGGGGGCGTACGAGCAGTACTTC
CSARGDRGAYEQYF
>.|TRBJ1-5|TRBV28|.
TGTGCCAGCAGCGGACTACAGGGAGGCAATCAGCCCCAGCATTTT
CASSGLQGGNQPQHF
>.|TRBJ2-7|TRBV23-1|.
TGCGCCAGCAGTAAATCCGAGCGCTTTTACGAGCAGTACTTC
CASSKSERFYEQYF
>few|TRBJ2-7|TRBV6-1|TRBD1
TGTGCCAGCAGGCCGACCCGGGACAGGGATCAGTACTTC
CASRPTRDRDQYF
>.|TRBJ2-7|TRBV6-1|.
TGTGCCAGCAGTGAAGCGGCACGGTCTATAGGGAGCTCCTACGAGCAGTACTTC
CASSEAARSIGSSYEQYF
>.|TRBJ1-2|TRBV27|.
TGTGCCAGCAGTTTATCGTGGCAGGGCGGGTTCTTTGGCTACACCTTC
CASSLSWQGGFFGYTF
>few|TRBJ1-2|TRBV19|TRBD1
TGTGCCAGTAGTCCGGGACAGGGAAGATTCTATGGCTACACCTTC
CASSPGQGRFYGYTF
>.|TRBJ1-2|TRBV4-3|TRBD1
TGCGCCAGCAGCCACTTGACAGGGAGCTATGGCTACACCTTC
CASSHLTGSYGYTF